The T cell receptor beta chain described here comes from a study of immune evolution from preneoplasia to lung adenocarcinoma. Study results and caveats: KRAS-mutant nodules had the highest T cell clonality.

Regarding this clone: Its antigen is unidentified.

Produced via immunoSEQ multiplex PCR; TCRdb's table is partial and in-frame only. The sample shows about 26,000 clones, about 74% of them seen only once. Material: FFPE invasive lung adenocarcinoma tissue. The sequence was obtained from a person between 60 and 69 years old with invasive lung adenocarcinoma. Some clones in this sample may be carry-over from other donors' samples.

The CDR3 sequence is CASRTHGETQYF. The CDR3 bases are TGTGCCAGCCGTACTCATGGGGAGACCCAGTACTTC. V and J are TRBV28 and TRBJ2-5; D gene unclear. V was clipped by 8 bases and J by 5 bases, with 12 bases between them. This CDR3 spans 12 amino acids. Germline V CDR1 and CDR2: MDHEN, SYDVKM.